Given below is one T cell receptor beta chain in context. The target antigen is unknown. The sample comes from a study of T cells after yellow fever vaccination. Study findings and constraints: Secondary responses were weaker yet peaked faster, day 5 versus 15.

From germline, CDR1 is LNHDA and CDR2 SQIVND (reference sequence). CDR3 length equals 16 residues. Trimming cost V 6 bases and J 5 bases, with 20 bases left between them. The 5'RACE template-switching step produced TCR cDNA and added a universal primer site and UMIs. TCRdb re-called the 5' RACE reads with MiXCR, one entry per CDR3 protein. This table holds 300,000 to 400,000 distinct CDR3 sequences, approximately 5.7% found once. The sequencing here drew on PBMCs, taken 5 days after the yellow fever booster vaccination. The TCR was taken from a man aged 25 to 40 who received the YFV17D yellow fever vaccine. This chain connects TRBV19 to TRBJ2-1; D possibly corresponds to TRBD1 (6 bases). CDR3 nucleotide sequence: TGTGCCAGTAGCGCCCGCTCACAGGGTGCCCACAATGAGCAGTTCTTC. This sequence encodes CASSARSQGAHNEQFF.